The rows below give T cell receptor beta chains drawn from one sample of a study of CD4+ T cells in melanoma. Repertoires were generated with immunoSEQ multiplex PCR, while TCRdb's copy carries only in-frame clones and drops some. The repertoire holds around 100,000 clones, with roughly 90% as singletons. The specimen was peripheral blood. These receptor sequences come from a human donor with melanoma. Each CDR3 is given with its conserved first and last residue.

J	V	CDR3
TRBJ2-2	TRBV11-2	CASSSLGRINTGELFF
TRBJ2-2	TRBV9	CASSSLADNTGELFF
TRBJ1-1	TRBV5-1	CASSGDRGLTEAFF
TRBJ1-1	TRBV9	CASSVAEDRGVNTEAFF
TRBJ2-5	TRBV5-5	CASRKGLRGGEETQYF
TRBJ2-1	TRBV27	CASSLGAEQFF
TRBJ1-1	TRBV18	CASSPVGAGGEAFF
TRBJ2-7	TRBV4-3	CASSQDTTGSYEQYF
TRBJ1-1	TRBV10-3	CAIREGATLTEAFF
TRBJ2-4	TRBV10-1	CASNHSGVEGIQYF
TRBJ2-5	TRBV29-1	CSVEGGGQETQYF
TRBJ1-1	TRBV10-2	CASSESRRGTEAFF
TRBJ2-3	TRBV28	CASSSLRRVSDTQYF
TRBJ1-1	TRBV10-3	CAITSIWGEAFF
TRBJ2-3	TRBV5-1	CASSLEADTQYF